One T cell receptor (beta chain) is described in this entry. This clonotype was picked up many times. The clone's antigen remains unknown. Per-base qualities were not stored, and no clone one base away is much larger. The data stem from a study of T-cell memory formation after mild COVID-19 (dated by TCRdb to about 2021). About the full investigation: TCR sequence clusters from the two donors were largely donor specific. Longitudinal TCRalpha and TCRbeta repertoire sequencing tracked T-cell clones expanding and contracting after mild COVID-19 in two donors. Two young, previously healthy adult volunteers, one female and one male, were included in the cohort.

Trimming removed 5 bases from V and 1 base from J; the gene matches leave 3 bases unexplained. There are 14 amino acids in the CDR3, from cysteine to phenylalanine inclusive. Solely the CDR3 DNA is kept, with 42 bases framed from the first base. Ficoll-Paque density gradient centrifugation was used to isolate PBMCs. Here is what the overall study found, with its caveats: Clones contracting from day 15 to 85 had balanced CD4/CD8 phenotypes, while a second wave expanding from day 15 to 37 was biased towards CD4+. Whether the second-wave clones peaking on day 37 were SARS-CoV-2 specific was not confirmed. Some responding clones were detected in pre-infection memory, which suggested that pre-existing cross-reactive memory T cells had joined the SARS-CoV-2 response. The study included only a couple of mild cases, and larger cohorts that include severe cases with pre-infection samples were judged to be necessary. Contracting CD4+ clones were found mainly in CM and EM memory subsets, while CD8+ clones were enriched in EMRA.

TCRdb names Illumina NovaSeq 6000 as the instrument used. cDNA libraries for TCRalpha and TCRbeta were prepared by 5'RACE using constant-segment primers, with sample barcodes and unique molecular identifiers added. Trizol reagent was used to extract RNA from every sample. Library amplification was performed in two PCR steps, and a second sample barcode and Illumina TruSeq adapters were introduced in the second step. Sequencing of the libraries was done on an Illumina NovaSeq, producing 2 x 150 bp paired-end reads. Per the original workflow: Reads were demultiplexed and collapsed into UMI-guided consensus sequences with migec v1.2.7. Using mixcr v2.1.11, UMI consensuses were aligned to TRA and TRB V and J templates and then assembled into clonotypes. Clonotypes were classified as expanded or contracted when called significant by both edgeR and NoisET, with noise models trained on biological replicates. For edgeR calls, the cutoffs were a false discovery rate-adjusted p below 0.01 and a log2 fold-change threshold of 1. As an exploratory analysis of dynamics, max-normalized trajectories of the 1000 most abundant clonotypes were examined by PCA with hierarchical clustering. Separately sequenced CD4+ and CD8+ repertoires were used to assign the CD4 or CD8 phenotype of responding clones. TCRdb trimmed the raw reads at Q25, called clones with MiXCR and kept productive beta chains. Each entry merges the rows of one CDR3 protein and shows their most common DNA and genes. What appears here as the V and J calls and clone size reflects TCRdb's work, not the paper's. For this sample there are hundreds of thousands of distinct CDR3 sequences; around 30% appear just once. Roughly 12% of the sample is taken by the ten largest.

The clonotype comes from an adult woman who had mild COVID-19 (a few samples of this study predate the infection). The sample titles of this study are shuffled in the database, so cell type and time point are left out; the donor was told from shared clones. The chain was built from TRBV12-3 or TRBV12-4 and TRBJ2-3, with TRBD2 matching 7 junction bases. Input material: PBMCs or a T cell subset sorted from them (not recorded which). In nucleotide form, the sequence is TGTGCCAGCAGTGTCAGCGGGGGCACAGATACGCAGTATTTT. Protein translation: CASSVSGGTDTQYF.